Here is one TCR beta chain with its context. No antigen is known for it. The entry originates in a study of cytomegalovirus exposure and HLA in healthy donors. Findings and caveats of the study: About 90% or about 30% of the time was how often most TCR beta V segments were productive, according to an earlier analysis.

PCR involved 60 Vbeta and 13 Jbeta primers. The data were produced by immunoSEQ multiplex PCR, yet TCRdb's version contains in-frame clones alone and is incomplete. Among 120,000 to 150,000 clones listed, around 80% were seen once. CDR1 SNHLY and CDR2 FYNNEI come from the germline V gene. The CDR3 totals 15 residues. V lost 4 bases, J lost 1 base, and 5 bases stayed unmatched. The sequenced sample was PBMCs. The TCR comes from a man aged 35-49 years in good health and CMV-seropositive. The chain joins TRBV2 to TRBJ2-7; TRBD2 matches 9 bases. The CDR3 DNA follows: TGTGCCAGCAGTGTGGGACTAGCTTATTCCTACGAGCAGTACTTC. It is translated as CASSVGLAYSYEQYF.